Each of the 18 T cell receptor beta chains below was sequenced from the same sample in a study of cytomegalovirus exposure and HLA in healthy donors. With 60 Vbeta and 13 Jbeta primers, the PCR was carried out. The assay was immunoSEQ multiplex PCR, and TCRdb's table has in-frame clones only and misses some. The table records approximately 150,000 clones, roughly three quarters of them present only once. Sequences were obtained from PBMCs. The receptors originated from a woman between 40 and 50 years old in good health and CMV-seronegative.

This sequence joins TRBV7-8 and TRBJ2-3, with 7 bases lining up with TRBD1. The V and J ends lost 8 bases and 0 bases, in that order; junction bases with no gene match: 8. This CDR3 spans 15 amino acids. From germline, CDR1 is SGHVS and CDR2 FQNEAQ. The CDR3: CASGVPGQSTDTQYF. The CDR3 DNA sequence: TGTGCCAGCGGGGTCCCGGGACAGAGCACAGATACGCAGTATTTT.

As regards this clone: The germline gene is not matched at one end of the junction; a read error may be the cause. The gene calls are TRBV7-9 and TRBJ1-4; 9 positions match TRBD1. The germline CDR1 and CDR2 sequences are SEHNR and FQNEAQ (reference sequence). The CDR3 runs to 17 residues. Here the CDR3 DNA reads TGTTCCAGCAGCTTAGGACAGGGGCGAGGAACTAATGAAAAACTGTTTTTT. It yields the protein CSSSLGQGRGTNEKLFF.

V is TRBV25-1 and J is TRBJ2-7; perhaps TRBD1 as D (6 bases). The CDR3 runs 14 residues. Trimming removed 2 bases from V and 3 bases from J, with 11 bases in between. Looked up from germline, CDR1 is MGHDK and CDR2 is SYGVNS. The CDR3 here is CASSEDRSFYEQYF. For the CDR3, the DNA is TGTGCCAGCAGTGAAGACAGGTCCTTCTACGAGCAGTACTTC.

CDR3: CASSLTGGTNTEAFF. CDR3 in DNA: TGTGCCAGCAGTTTGACAGGGGGGACGAACACTGAAGCTTTCTTT. The rearrangement uses TRBV28 and TRBJ1-1; 9 bases match TRBD1. J gave up 1 base and V 3 bases, and 3 bases lay outside the gene matches. The CDR3 is 15 amino acids. CDR1 and CDR2 from the germline V gene are MDHEN and SYDVKM.

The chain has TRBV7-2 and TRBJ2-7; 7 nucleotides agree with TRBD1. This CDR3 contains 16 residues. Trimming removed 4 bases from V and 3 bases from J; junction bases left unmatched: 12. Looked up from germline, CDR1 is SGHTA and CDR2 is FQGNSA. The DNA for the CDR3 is TGTGCCAGCAGCTCCCGTTCGACAGGGTTGCGCTACGAGCAGTACTTC. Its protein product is CASSSRSTGLRYEQYF.

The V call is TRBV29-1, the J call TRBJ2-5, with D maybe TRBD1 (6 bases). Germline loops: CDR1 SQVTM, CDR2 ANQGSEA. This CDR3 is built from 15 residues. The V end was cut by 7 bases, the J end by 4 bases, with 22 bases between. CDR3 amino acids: CSAVIPGYRAETQYF. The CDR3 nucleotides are TGCAGCGCCGTTATCCCGGGCTACAGGGCAGAGACCCAGTACTTC.

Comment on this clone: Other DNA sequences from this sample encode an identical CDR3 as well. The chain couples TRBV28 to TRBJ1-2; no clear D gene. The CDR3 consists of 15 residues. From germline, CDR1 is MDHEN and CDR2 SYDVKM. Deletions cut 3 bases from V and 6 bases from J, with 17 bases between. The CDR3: CASSFLDTSRDGYTF. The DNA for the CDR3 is TGTGCCAGCAGTTTCCTGGATACATCCCGGGATGGCTACACCTTC.

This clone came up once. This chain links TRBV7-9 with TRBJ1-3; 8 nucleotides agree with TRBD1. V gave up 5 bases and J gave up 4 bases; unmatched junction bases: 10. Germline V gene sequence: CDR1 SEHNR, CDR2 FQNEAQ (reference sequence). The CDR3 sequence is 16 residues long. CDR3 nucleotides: TGTGCCAGCAGCATGCCAGGGGGCGATCCCGGAAACACCATATATTTT. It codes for CASSMPGGDPGNTIYF.

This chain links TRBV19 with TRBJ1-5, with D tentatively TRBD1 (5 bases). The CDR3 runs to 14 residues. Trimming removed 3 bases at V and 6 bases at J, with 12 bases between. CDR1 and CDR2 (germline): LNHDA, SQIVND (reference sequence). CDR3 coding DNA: TGTGCCAGTAGTATGTCGGGGGACGGTCAGCCCCAGCATTTT. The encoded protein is CASSMSGDGQPQHF.

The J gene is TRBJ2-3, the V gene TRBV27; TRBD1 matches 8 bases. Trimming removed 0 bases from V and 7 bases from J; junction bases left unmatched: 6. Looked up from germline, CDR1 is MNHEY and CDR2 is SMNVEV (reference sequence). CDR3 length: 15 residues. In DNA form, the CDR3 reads TGTGCCAGCAGTTTATCCAACAGGGGGAGGAATACGCAGTATTTT. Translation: CASSLSNRGRNTQYF.

The CDR3 spells CSVETSENSYEQYF. As DNA, the CDR3 is TGCAGCGTTGAAACTAGCGAGAACTCCTACGAGCAGTACTTC. J is TRBJ2-5 and V is TRBV29-1, with 7 bases identical to TRBD2. The DNA matches TRBJ2-7 better at its end, which makes the J call doubtful. Germline V gives CDR1 SQVTM, CDR2 ANQGSEA. This CDR3 has 14 amino acids.

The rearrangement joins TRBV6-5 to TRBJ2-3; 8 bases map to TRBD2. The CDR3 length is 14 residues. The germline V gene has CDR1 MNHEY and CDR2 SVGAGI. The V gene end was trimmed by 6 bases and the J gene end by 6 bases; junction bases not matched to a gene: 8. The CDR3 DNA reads TGTGCCAGCAGCCCGGGGGGGCCAGAGGATACGCAGTATTTT. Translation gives CASSPGGPEDTQYF.

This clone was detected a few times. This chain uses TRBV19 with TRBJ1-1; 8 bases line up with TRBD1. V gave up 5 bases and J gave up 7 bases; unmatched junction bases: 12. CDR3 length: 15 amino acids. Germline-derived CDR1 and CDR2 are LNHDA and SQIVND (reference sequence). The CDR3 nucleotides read TGTGCCAGTAGTGTCGGGGACAGGTTGAACGGTGAAGCTTTCTTT. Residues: CASSVGDRLNGEAFF.

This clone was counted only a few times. The CDR3 spells CASSPESGRSVEQYF. CDR3 coding DNA: TGTGCCAGCAGCCCGGAAAGCGGGAGGAGTGTCGAGCAGTACTTC. The V call is TRBV5-8, the J call TRBJ2-7, with 9 bases matching TRBD2. The CDR3 consists of 15 residues. The J segment lost 6 bases and the V segment lost 4 bases, leaving 11 bases of the junction unmatched. Germline V gives CDR1 SGHTS, CDR2 YDEGEE.

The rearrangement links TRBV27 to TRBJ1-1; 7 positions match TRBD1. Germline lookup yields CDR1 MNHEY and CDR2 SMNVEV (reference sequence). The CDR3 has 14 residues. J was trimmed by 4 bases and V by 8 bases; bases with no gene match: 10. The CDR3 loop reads CASLGYTGATEAFF. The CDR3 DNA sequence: TGTGCCAGCCTCGGCTATACAGGGGCCACTGAAGCTTTCTTT.

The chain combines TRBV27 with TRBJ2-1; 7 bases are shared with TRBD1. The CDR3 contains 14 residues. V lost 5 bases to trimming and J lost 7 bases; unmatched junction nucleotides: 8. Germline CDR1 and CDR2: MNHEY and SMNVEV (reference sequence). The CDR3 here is CASSPRDSRNEQFF. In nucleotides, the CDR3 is TGTGCCAGCAGTCCCCGGGACAGTCGGAATGAGCAGTTCTTC.

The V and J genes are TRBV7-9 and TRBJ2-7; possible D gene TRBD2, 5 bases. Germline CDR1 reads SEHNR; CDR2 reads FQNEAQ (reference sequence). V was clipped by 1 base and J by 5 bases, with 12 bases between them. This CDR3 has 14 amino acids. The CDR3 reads CASSLVAAGDEQYF. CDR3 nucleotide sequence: TGTGCCAGCAGCTTAGTAGCCGCCGGGGACGAGCAGTACTTC.

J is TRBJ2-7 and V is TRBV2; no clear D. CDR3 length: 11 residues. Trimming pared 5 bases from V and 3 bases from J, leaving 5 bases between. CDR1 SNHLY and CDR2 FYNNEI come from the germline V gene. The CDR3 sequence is CASSYLYEQYF. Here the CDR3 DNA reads TGTGCCAGCAGTTATCTCTACGAGCAGTACTTC.